These 8 T cell receptor beta chains were sequenced from one sample in a study of shared clonotypes between healthy human individuals (dated by TCRdb to the early 2020s). The library was obtained by the immunoSEQ multiplex PCR assay. In its TCRdb copy, this immuneACCESS table keeps in-frame sequences only and misses some clones. Where compared with another copy, unresolved V genes explain less than half of these, and the others have no known cause. The sample has over a million clones on record, roughly 96% of them singletons. The ten largest clones capture approximately 1% of the sample. The sequencing input was naive CD4+ T cells sorted from blood. In the paper's terms, the cell subset or site label means: CD45RA+ positively selected. The source of these receptors is a young man in good health.

The J gene is TRBJ2-1, the V gene TRBV7-9; 7 nucleotides align to TRBD2. The CDR3 length is 17 residues. The germline V gene has CDR1 SEHNR and CDR2 FQNEAQ (reference sequence). The J segment lost 4 bases and the V segment lost 2 bases, leaving 11 bases of the junction unmatched. CDR3 loop: CASSLYGGSLIYNEQFF. The CDR3 DNA follows: TGTGCCAGCAGCTTATATGGCGGGAGCCTGATTTACAATGAGCAGTTCTTC.

This clone has just one count. The rearrangement uses TRBV18 and TRBJ2-5; no definite D call. CDR1 is KGHSH and CDR2 is LQKENI in the germline V gene. Trimming shortened V by 4 bases and J by 4 bases, and 7 bases separated the two germline ends. This CDR3 has 12 amino acids. The CDR3 nucleotides read TGTGCCAGCTCACGGGTTTTAGAGACCCAGTACTTC. Translation: CASSRVLETQYF. Looking up the rest from reference TRBV18 and TRBJ2-5 gives the full variable domain: NAGVMQNPRHLVRRRGQEARLRCSPMKGHSHVYWYRQLPEEGLKFMVYLQKENIIDESGMPKERFSAEFPKEGPSILRIQQVVRGDSAAYFCASSRVLETQYFGPGTRLLVL.

The V call is TRBV7-8, the J call TRBJ1-4, with D perhaps matching TRBD1 (5 bases). Germline V lookup: CDR1 SGHVS, CDR2 FQNEAQ. This CDR3 spans 18 amino acids. V lost 5 bases to trimming and J lost 0 bases, with 19 bases between them. CDR3 amino acids: CASSPREVGQATNEKLFF. Here the CDR3 DNA reads TGTGCCAGCAGCCCCCGGGAGGTGGGGCAAGCAACTAATGAAAAACTGTTTTTT.

Comments on this clone: The identical CDR3 is also encoded by other nucleotide sequences in the sample. The rearrangement uses TRBV5-1 and TRBJ2-7, with D maybe TRBD2 (5 bases). CDR3 length: 12 amino acids. Germline CDR1 and CDR2: SGHRS and YFSETQ. V was shortened by 4 bases and J by 3 bases, with 8 bases between the two germline ends. This CDR3 reads CASSPGSYEQYF. The CDR3 DNA follows: TGCGCCAGCAGCCCGGGGAGCTACGAGCAGTACTTC. Drawing the rest from reference TRBV5-1 and TRBJ2-7, the complete variable domain is KAGVTQTPRYLIKTRGQQVTLSCSPISGHRSVSWYQQTPGQGLQFLFEYFSETQRNKGNFPGRFSGRQFSNSRSEMNVSTLELGDSALYLCASSPGSYEQYFGPGTRLTVT.

The V call is TRBV14, the J call TRBJ1-4; D ambiguous. The ends were cut back, 0 bases at V and 8 bases at J, with 16 bases in the middle. The CDR3 covers 16 residues. CDR1 and CDR2 from the germline V gene are SGHDN and FVKESK. CDR3 sequence (DNA): TGTGCCAGCAGCCAAGATTGGGGAACAGTCAGCGAAAAACTGTTTTTT. Translated, it gives CASSQDWGTVSEKLFF.

The rearrangement links TRBV29-1 to TRBJ2-7, with 8 bases identical to TRBD2. The CDR3 has 13 residues. V trimming: 4 bases; J trimming: 3 bases; junction bases outside the gene matches: 5. Germline V gene sequence: CDR1 SQVTM, CDR2 ANQGSEA. The CDR3 region has the DNA TGCAGCGTTGGGGGACTAGATAGCTACGAGCAGTACTTC. Its translation: CSVGGLDSYEQYF.

The chain links TRBV7-6 to TRBJ2-1; TRBD2 agrees at 10 bases. CDR3 length equals 16 residues. Germline CDR1 SGHVS, CDR2 FNYEAQ. After removal of 2 bases from V and 6 bases from J, the junction contained 7 bases not matched to a gene. CDR3 nucleotide sequence: TGTGCCAGCAGCTTAAGTGAACTAGCGGGGAGCAATGAGCAGTTCTTC. Its translation: CASSLSELAGSNEQFF.

The V and J genes are TRBV6-6 and TRBJ1-5; possible D gene TRBD1, 5 bases. This CDR3 comprises 13 residues. V lost 5 bases and J lost 6, with 11 bases in between. Per the germline V gene, CDR1 is MNHNY and CDR2 is SVGAGI (reference sequence). The CDR3 sequence: CASSAGRVQPQHF. CDR3 bases: TGTGCCAGCAGTGCAGGGAGGGTTCAGCCCCAGCATTTT.